These 11 T cell receptor beta chains were sequenced from one sample in a study of T cell responses to AZD1222 COVID-19 vaccine. The assay was immunoSEQ multiplex PCR, and TCRdb's table has in-frame clones only and misses some. The data contain about 48,000 clones, 65% to 90% of them singletons. The source was peripheral blood, collected 28 days after the second AZD1222 dose. These receptors originate from an adult who received the AZD1222 COVID-19 vaccine.

The chain has TRBV18 and TRBJ1-1; D unresolved. This CDR3 is built from 16 residues. Trimming took off 1 base at V and 2 bases at J, with 14 bases between the two ends. Per germline, CDR1 KGHSH and CDR2 LQKENI. This CDR3 reads CASSPRRADGNTEAFF. The DNA of the CDR3 is TGTGCCAGCTCACCACGGCGGGCAGACGGAAACACTGAAGCTTTCTTT.

This rearrangement joins TRBV28 to TRBJ2-3, with D uncertain. Germline lookup yields CDR1 MDHEN and CDR2 SYDVKM. The V end was cut by 9 bases, the J end by 5 bases, with 12 bases between. The CDR3 has 12 residues. The DNA for the CDR3 is TGTGCCAGTCACGGTGGGGTAGATACGCAGTATTTT. Its translation: CASHGGVDTQYF.

This clone was found once. This chain connects TRBV11-2 to TRBJ2-2; weak D call: TRBD2 (6 bases). The CDR3 runs to 17 residues. V lost 8 bases and J lost 0, with 19 bases in between. Germline CDR1 is SGHAT and CDR2 is FQNNGV. The CDR3 region has the DNA TGTGCCAGCCGATTACCGGTGGGACTGGCGAACACCGGGGAGCTGTTTTTT. Translated: CASRLPVGLANTGELFF.

This chain connects TRBV7-6 to TRBJ2-3; 8 bases are shared with TRBD2. Germline lookup yields CDR1 SGHVS and CDR2 FNYEAQ. The CDR3 totals 15 residues. Losses at the gene ends were 5 bases for V and 7 bases for J; bases not matched to a gene: 11. This chain's CDR3 is CASSRSGTSVNTQYF. Here the CDR3 DNA reads TGTGCCAGCAGCCGGAGCGGGACTAGTGTCAATACGCAGTATTTT.

The rearrangement joins TRBV7-2 to TRBJ2-5; 8 bases align to TRBD1. J gave up 2 bases and V 5 bases, and 4 bases lay outside the gene matches. This CDR3 comprises 14 residues. Germline CDR1 and CDR2: SGHTA and FQGNSA. CDR3 in amino acids: CASSTTGEQETQYF. The CDR3 coding sequence is TGTGCCAGCAGCACGACAGGGGAGCAAGAGACCCAGTACTTC.

The chain carries TRBV6-2 or TRBV6-3 and TRBJ1-5; a possible D gene is TRBD1 (6 bases). The germline CDR1 and CDR2 sequences are MNHEY and SVGEGT. The germline V and J ends were trimmed by 3 bases and 6 bases, with 12 bases remaining between them. There are 14 residues in the CDR3. DNA of the CDR3: TGTGCCAGCAGTTATTTGGGGGGCGGTCAGCCCCAGCATTTT. This encodes CASSYLGGGQPQHF.

This chain uses TRBV18 with TRBJ1-1; no firm D call. CDR3 size: 15 residues. From germline, CDR1 is KGHSH and CDR2 LQKENI. Trimming pared 5 bases from V and 2 bases from J, leaving 15 bases between. For the CDR3, the DNA is TGTGCCAGCTCAACCGCGTCAGATCCTAACACTGAAGCTTTCTTT. Translating gives CASSTASDPNTEAFF.

The V call is TRBV6-1, the J call TRBJ1-2; no reliable D call. Trimming pared 2 bases from V and 1 base from J, leaving 14 bases between. The CDR3 covers 16 residues. Per the germline V gene, CDR1 is MNHNS and CDR2 is SASEGT. As DNA, the CDR3 is TGTGCCAGCAGTGAACTAGGGAAAATGGTTAACTATGGCTACACCTTC. Its translation is CASSELGKMVNYGYTF.

This chain's CDR3 is CASSLDREKLFF. CDR3 nucleotides: TGCGCCAGCAGCTTGGACAGGGAAAAACTGTTTTTT. This chain joins TRBV5-1 and TRBJ1-4, with D possibly matching TRBD1 (5 bases). Trimming took 0 bases from V and 8 from J, leaving 5 bases between them. The CDR3 is made up of 12 amino acids. Germline-derived CDR1 and CDR2 are SGHRS and YFSETQ.

This clone was detected only once. The V gene is TRBV6-5, the J gene TRBJ2-2; no definite D call. Trimming removed 7 bases from V and 5 bases from J, with 14 bases in between. CDR3 length: 14 amino acids. Germline CDR1 reads MNHEY; CDR2 reads SVGAGI. CDR3 protein: CASKDPIRTGELFF. The DNA for the CDR3 is TGTGCCAGCAAAGATCCCATACGGACCGGGGAGCTGTTTTTT.

The chain combines TRBV28 with TRBJ2-1; no firm D call. Looked up from germline, CDR1 is MDHEN and CDR2 is SYDVKM. The CDR3 contains 16 residues. The germline V and J ends were trimmed by 4 bases and 0 bases, with 13 bases remaining between them. CDR3 sequence reads: CASSSPASLSYNEQFF. CDR3 coding DNA: TGTGCCAGCAGTTCTCCCGCCAGCCTCTCCTACAATGAGCAGTTCTTC.